Following are 18 T cell receptor beta chains from one sample sequenced in a study of molecular identifiers for immune sequencing clone quantification. Each CDR3 protein gets one entry after TCRdb re-called the PCR reads with MiXCR. The sample contains some 89,000 distinct CDR3 sequences, roughly 26% of which appear only once. The sequencing sample was made of naive CD8+ T cells from blood, with Jurkat cell RNA spiked in. Subset given: FACS-sorted CD8+CD4-CCR7+CD45RA+ naive T cells. These receptors came from a human donor in good health. Some libraries in this study had Jurkat cell RNA spiked in.

The table lists this clonotype with a few counts. The chain combines TRBV7-9 with TRBJ2-1; D possibly matches TRBD1 or TRBD2 (6 bases each). The CDR3 loop spans 16 amino acids. In germline, CDR1 is SEHNR, CDR2 FQNEAQ (reference sequence). Trimming cost V 1 base and J 5 bases, with 15 bases left between them. This chain's CDR3 is CASSLGGGQRHNEQFF. For the CDR3, the DNA is TGTGCCAGCAGCTTAGGAGGGGGGCAGCGACACAATGAGCAGTTCTTC. The variable domain in full, completed from reference TRBV7-9 and TRBJ2-1, reads DTGVSQNPRHKITKRGQNVTFRCDPISEHNRLYWYRQTLGQGPEFLTYFQNEAQLEKSRLLSDRFSAERPKGSFSTLEIQRTEQGDSAMYLCASSLGGGQRHNEQFFGPGTRLTVL.

The rearrangement uses TRBV4-1 and TRBJ2-7; 8 bases align to TRBD2. CDR1 and CDR2 (germline): MGHRA, YSYEKL. With V trimmed by 1 base and J by 2 bases, 7 bases remained unmatched. This CDR3 comprises 16 residues. The CDR3 nucleotides are TGCGCCAGCAGCCAAGTATCGGGAGGGAGTACCTACGAGCAGTACTTC. Protein: CASSQVSGGSTYEQYF.

This clonotype was recorded many times. DNA for the CDR3: TGTGCCAGCAGCGTGAGGGCAGGGTACTCCTACAATGAGCAGTTCTTC. Protein: CASSVRAGYSYNEQFF. V and J are TRBV9 and TRBJ2-1; D may be TRBD1 or TRBD2 (5 bases each). Looked up from germline, CDR1 is SGDLS and CDR2 is YYNGEE. There are 16 residues in the CDR3. The V end was cut by 2 bases, the J end by 0 bases, with 12 bases between.

V usage is TRBV28 and J usage is TRBJ2-1, with no clear D. This CDR3 is 12 amino acids long. V shed 6 bases and J shed 5 bases, with 8 bases lying between them. Germline V gene sequence: CDR1 MDHEN, CDR2 SYDVKM. The CDR3 DNA reads as TGTGCCAGCAGACCCCGAAACAATGAGCAGTTCTTC. As protein: CASRPRNNEQFF.

CDR3 bases: TGTGCCAGCAGCCTAGACAAGGGGGGCGCTTATAATTCACCCCTCCACTTT. Translation: CASSLDKGGAYNSPLHF. The gene calls are TRBV14 and TRBJ1-6; D may be TRBD1 (6 bases). Per germline, CDR1 SGHDN and CDR2 FVKESK. Trimming removed 4 bases at V and 4 bases at J, with 17 bases between. The CDR3 length is 17 residues.

This clonotype was counted between two and nine times. The chain recombines TRBV5-4 with TRBJ2-1; a weak D match, TRBD1 (6 bases). Trimming pared 0 bases from V and 4 bases from J, leaving 8 bases between. This CDR3 spans 14 amino acids. The germline CDR1 and CDR2 sequences are SGHNT and YYREEE (reference sequence). The CDR3 nucleotides read TGTGCCAGCAGCTTGGCGGACAGTTACAATGAGCAGTTCTTC. Translated, it gives CASSLADSYNEQFF.

This clonotype was seen just once. A much larger clone sits a single nucleotide away, making a read error possible. This chain links TRBV6-2 or TRBV6-3 with TRBJ1-1, with 7 bases matching TRBD1. CDR1 and CDR2 (germline): MNHEY, SVGEGT. V trimming: 2 bases; J trimming: 9 bases; junction bases outside the gene matches: 6. CDR3 length: 13 amino acids. For the CDR3, the DNA is TGTGCCAGCAGTTACAGCCTGACAGGGCAAGCTTTCTTT. Its translation is CASSYSLTGQAFF.

Note on this clonotype: It may be a read error: a sequence one base away is much more abundant. This chain links TRBV19 with TRBJ2-7; 9 bases align to TRBD1. Germline assignment: CDR1 LNHDA and CDR2 SQIVND (reference sequence). The CDR3 runs 16 residues. CDR3 coding DNA: TGTGCCAGTAGTGGGGGCACCGGGACAGGGTTGTACGAGCAGTGCTTC. This encodes CASSGGTGTGLYEQCF.

Only a few counts were recorded for this clonotype. The V gene is TRBV7-9, the J gene TRBJ1-2; 11 bases match TRBD1. The CDR3 has 16 amino acids. V dropped 5 bases and J dropped 8; count of bases not matched to a gene: 13. Looked up from germline, CDR1 is SEHNR and CDR2 is FQNEAQ (reference sequence). This CDR3 is CASSRTGQGGLVGYTF. The CDR3 coding sequence is TGTGCCAGCAGCAGAACGGGACAGGGGGGCCTAGTGGGCTACACCTTC.

At least ten counts were recorded for this clonotype. V and J are TRBV7-9 and TRBJ1-2; D is ambiguous. CDR1 is SEHNR and CDR2 is FQNEAQ in the germline V gene (reference sequence). V was shortened by 6 bases and J by 0 bases, with 8 bases between the two germline ends. CDR3 length equals 13 residues. Here the CDR3 reads CASRTGTNYGYTF. For the CDR3, the DNA is TGTGCCAGCAGAACCGGAACTAACTATGGCTACACCTTC. Complete variable domain (other parts from reference TRBV7-9 and TRBJ1-2): DTGVSQNPRHKITKRGQNVTFRCDPISEHNRLYWYRQTLGQGPEFLTYFQNEAQLEKSRLLSDRFSAERPKGSFSTLEIQRTEQGDSAMYLCASRTGTNYGYTFGSGTRLTVV.

There are many counts of this clonotype. The rearrangement links TRBV6-5 to TRBJ2-7, with 7 nucleotides matching TRBD1. There are 13 residues in the CDR3. Germline assignment: CDR1 MNHEY and CDR2 SVGAGI. Trimming cost V 6 bases and J 3 bases; bases outside gene matches: 5. In DNA form, the CDR3 reads TGTGCCAGCAGACCGGGACAGATCTACGAGCAGTACTTC. Its translation: CASRPGQIYEQYF.

Turning to this clonotype: A much larger clone lies a single base off, so this may be a read error. The J gene is TRBJ2-7, the V gene TRBV18; possibly TRBD1 or TRBD2 for D (5 bases each). The CDR3 extends over 15 amino acids. The V end lost 2 bases, the J end lost 2 bases, and 13 bases lay between the germline ends. The germline V gene encodes CDR1 KGHSH and CDR2 LQKENI. For the CDR3, the DNA is TGTGCCAGCTCACCAGGGACGGCCCATACCTACGAGCAGTACTTC. It codes for CASSPGTAHTYEQYF. The variable domain in full, with the rest retrieved from reference TRBV18 and TRBJ2-7, is NAGVMQNPRHLVRRRGQEARLRCSPMKGHSHVYWYRQLPEEGLKFMVYLQKENIIDESGMPKERFSAEFPKEGPSILRIQQVVRGDSAAYFCASSPGTAHTYEQYFGPGTRLTVT.

The chain recombines TRBV6-5 with TRBJ1-6; D uncertain. The V end lost 6 bases, the J end lost 0 bases, and 3 bases lay between the germline ends. The CDR3 extends over 13 amino acids. Germline assignment: CDR1 MNHEY and CDR2 SVGAGI. CDR3 amino acids: CASRSSYNSPLHF. CDR3 sequence (DNA): TGTGCCAGCAGGAGCTCCTATAATTCACCCCTCCACTTT.

This clonotype was found many times. The CDR3 nucleotides read TGTGCCAGTAGTCGTGGCGCCAAGAGCTCCTACGAGCAGTACTTC. Translated, it gives CASSRGAKSSYEQYF. This chain uses TRBV19 with TRBJ2-7; the D is unclear. Germline values: CDR1 LNHDA, CDR2 SQIVND (reference sequence). The CDR3 has 15 amino acids. V was trimmed by 5 bases and J by 0 bases, leaving 14 bases between them.

This clonotype was seen ten or more times. The chain joins TRBV5-6 to TRBJ2-6; TRBD1 is a possible D gene (5 bases). With 7 bases removed from V and 4 bases from J, the gap between germline ends came to 12 bases. This CDR3 comprises 14 residues. Germline CDR1 SGHDT, CDR2 YYEEEE. CDR3 region: CASRLGAGANVLTF. In DNA, the CDR3 is TGTGCCAGCCGGTTAGGGGCGGGGGCCAACGTCCTGACTTTC.

On this clonotype itself: One junction end disagrees with the germline gene, perhaps due to a read error. J is TRBJ1-5 and V is TRBV7-2, with a tentative D call TRBD1 (5 bases). Germline V gene data show CDR1 as SGHTA and CDR2 as FQGNSA. This CDR3 is built from 15 residues. The CDR3 DNA follows: TGTGCGAGCAGCTTCCTAGACAGTAGCAATCATCCCCAGCATTTT. Its translation is CASSFLDSSNHPQHF.

The sample holds a few counts of this clonotype. V is TRBV7-9 and J is TRBJ2-7; unclear D gene. This CDR3 has 12 residues. V was cut by 8 bases and J by 6 bases, with 14 bases left in between. CDR1 SEHNR and CDR2 FQNEAQ come from the germline V gene (reference sequence). The CDR3 bases are TGTGCCAGCCGCAACGCTGGGGTCGAGCAGTACTTC. It translates to CASRNAGVEQYF.

Ten or more counts support this clonotype. V usage is TRBV25-1 and J usage is TRBJ1-1; 8 bases align to TRBD1. V dropped 3 bases and J dropped 7; count of bases not matched to a gene: 10. Germline V gene data show CDR1 as MGHDK and CDR2 as SYGVNS. This CDR3 is 15 amino acids long. The CDR3 is CASSEPSQGVGEAFF. For the CDR3, the DNA is TGTGCCAGCAGTGAGCCCTCACAGGGGGTTGGTGAAGCTTTCTTT.